A selection of T cell receptor beta chains follows, all from one sample in a study of human T cells and chemical hapten exposure. Each CDR3 protein is one row after TCRdb ran MiXCR on the RACE reads. The sample consists of 150,000 to 200,000 distinct CDR3 sequences, approximately 31% of them appearing once. The sequenced sample was whole blood, obtained in connection with sensitization to the hapten diphenylcyclopropenone (DPC). These receptors came from a woman aged 30 to 39 with alopecia areata. Some clones in this sample may be carry-over from other donors' samples. The CDR3 runs from the conserved cysteine through the conserved F or W. Each record gives: D gene, J gene, V gene, clone size, CDR3 DNA, CDR3 protein. The D gene is left open where the match is weak. Size is omitted from some rows. Given values are once, few, many or a class for expanded clones.

D gene: .; J gene: TRBJ2-7; V gene: TRBV28; clone size: many; CDR3 DNA: TGTGCCAGCAGCGGGTCCGACGGGAACTCCTACGAGCAGTACTTC; CDR3 protein: CASSGSDGNSYEQYF
D gene: .; J gene: TRBJ2-7; V gene: TRBV29-1; clone size: .; CDR3 DNA: TGCAGCGTTGAGGGCAGGGGTCAGGGCTCCTACGAGCAGTACTTC; CDR3 protein: CSVEGRGQGSYEQYF
D gene: .; J gene: TRBJ1-5; V gene: TRBV28; clone size: .; CDR3 DNA: TGTGCCAGCAGTTTATTTTCAGGGGAAGATGGCAATCAGCCCCAGCATTTT; CDR3 protein: CASSLFSGEDGNQPQHF
D gene: TRBD1; J gene: TRBJ1-2; V gene: TRBV6-2/TRBV6-3; clone size: few; CDR3 DNA: TGTGCCAGCAGTCGGACAGGGGGACTAGCTAACTATGGCTACACCTTC; CDR3 protein: CASSRTGGLANYGYTF
D gene: .; J gene: TRBJ1-3; V gene: TRBV4-3; clone size: .; CDR3 DNA: TGCGCCAGCAGCCAAGACCGGAGCTCTGGAAACACCATATATTTT; CDR3 protein: CASSQDRSSGNTIYF
D gene: TRBD1; J gene: TRBJ1-2; V gene: TRBV29-1; clone size: .; CDR3 DNA: TGCAGCGCTGGAACAGGGGTGGGCTATGGCTACACCTTC; CDR3 protein: CSAGTGVGYGYTF
D gene: TRBD1; J gene: TRBJ1-5; V gene: TRBV10-3; clone size: .; CDR3 DNA: TGTGCCATCAGTGTAGGGACAGGGAATCAGCCCCAGCATTTT; CDR3 protein: CAISVGTGNQPQHF
D gene: .; J gene: TRBJ1-1; V gene: TRBV5-1; clone size: .; CDR3 DNA: TGCGCCAGCAGCATAGCTCCCGGGGCCAACACTGAAGCTTTCTTT; CDR3 protein: CASSIAPGANTEAFF
D gene: TRBD2; J gene: TRBJ2-7; V gene: TRBV19; clone size: few; CDR3 DNA: TGTGCCAGTAGGATCTCCCTTGGGACTAGCGGACCCTACGAGCAGTACTTC; CDR3 protein: CASRISLGTSGPYEQYF
D gene: .; J gene: TRBJ2-2; V gene: TRBV28; clone size: .; CDR3 DNA: TGTGCCAGCAGTTTGGACGAATACGGGGAGCTGTTTTTT; CDR3 protein: CASSLDEYGELFF
D gene: .; J gene: TRBJ2-3; V gene: TRBV20-1; clone size: many; CDR3 DNA: TGCAGTGCTAGTGGGGGAGCCAACGCAGATACGCAGTATTTT; CDR3 protein: CSASGGANADTQYF
D gene: .; J gene: TRBJ2-1; V gene: TRBV11-2; clone size: .; CDR3 DNA: TGTGCCAGTACTCAGGGCGGCTCCTACAATGAGCAGTTCTTC; CDR3 protein: CASTQGGSYNEQFF
D gene: .; J gene: TRBJ1-1; V gene: TRBV27; clone size: few; CDR3 DNA: TGTGCCAGCAGTTGGTCCCCCGTAGGGCAGGCTGACACTGAAGCTTTCTTT; CDR3 protein: CASSWSPVGQADTEAFF
D gene: .; J gene: TRBJ2-7; V gene: TRBV7-2; clone size: few; CDR3 DNA: TGTGCCAGCAGCTTAAGGGACTCGACCGAGAAGCAGTACTTC; CDR3 protein: CASSLRDSTEKQYF
D gene: .; J gene: TRBJ2-3; V gene: TRBV20-1; clone size: few; CDR3 DNA: TGCAGTGTTCGGACAGCAGCAGATACGCAGTATTTT; CDR3 protein: CSVRTAADTQYF
D gene: .; J gene: TRBJ1-2; V gene: TRBV20-1; clone size: .; CDR3 DNA: TGCAGTGCTAGAGATCCGACAGTAAACTATGGCTACACCTTC; CDR3 protein: CSARDPTVNYGYTF
D gene: .; J gene: TRBJ2-1; V gene: TRBV7-9; clone size: few; CDR3 DNA: TGTGCCAGCAGCACGACTCTGAATGAGCAGTTCTTC; CDR3 protein: CASSTTLNEQFF
D gene: .; J gene: TRBJ1-1; V gene: TRBV28; clone size: .; CDR3 DNA: TGTGCCAGCAGTTCTGGCGCCCAACAGGGAACTGAAGCTTTCTTT; CDR3 protein: CASSSGAQQGTEAFF
D gene: TRBD2; J gene: TRBJ2-1; V gene: TRBV7-2; clone size: .; CDR3 DNA: TGTGCCAGCAGCTTAGCGAGGACTAGCGTCGACAATGAGCAGTTCTTC; CDR3 protein: CASSLARTSVDNEQFF
D gene: TRBD1; J gene: TRBJ1-5; V gene: TRBV28; clone size: .; CDR3 DNA: TGTGCCAGCAGCCCCGGGACAGGCGGGGATCAGCCCCAGCATTTT; CDR3 protein: CASSPGTGGDQPQHF
D gene: .; J gene: TRBJ1-2; V gene: TRBV7-2; clone size: .; CDR3 DNA: TGTGCCAGCAGCTTGGCTGACAGGAACTATGGCTACACCTTC; CDR3 protein: CASSLADRNYGYTF
D gene: .; J gene: TRBJ2-7; V gene: TRBV29-1; clone size: .; CDR3 DNA: TGCAGCGTTGTGCGGGACAGCTCCTACGAGCAGTACTTC; CDR3 protein: CSVVRDSSYEQYF
D gene: .; J gene: TRBJ2-1; V gene: TRBV7-2; clone size: few; CDR3 DNA: TGTGCCAGCAGCTTAGGGGGAGGAGAGCAGTTCTTC; CDR3 protein: CASSLGGGEQFF
D gene: TRBD1; J gene: TRBJ2-1; V gene: TRBV28; clone size: few; CDR3 DNA: TGTGCCAGCAGTCGGGGACAGCGAACGCTGTTCTTC; CDR3 protein: CASSRGQRTLFF
D gene: .; J gene: TRBJ1-1; V gene: TRBV5-6; clone size: .; CDR3 DNA: TGTGCCAGCAGCTGGGGCTCGGAGGGCACTGAAGCTTTCTTT; CDR3 protein: CASSWGSEGTEAFF
D gene: TRBD1; J gene: TRBJ2-1; V gene: TRBV5-1; clone size: .; CDR3 DNA: TGCGCCAGCAGCTTGGGACAGGGGCGCGCGCAGCAGTTCTTC; CDR3 protein: CASSLGQGRAQQFF
D gene: TRBD2; J gene: TRBJ2-1; V gene: TRBV7-3; clone size: .; CDR3 DNA: TGTGCCAGCAGCTTCAGCGGGAGGGCCAATGAGCAGTTCTTC; CDR3 protein: CASSFSGRANEQFF
D gene: .; J gene: TRBJ2-1; V gene: TRBV20-1; clone size: few; CDR3 DNA: TGCAGTGCTAGATCGGGAAGCTCCTACAATGAGCAGTTCTTC; CDR3 protein: CSARSGSSYNEQFF
D gene: .; J gene: TRBJ2-1; V gene: TRBV10-2; clone size: .; CDR3 DNA: TGCGCCAGCAGTGAGGCTAGCCCCAGTAAGCGGCAGTTCTTC; CDR3 protein: CASSEASPSKRQFF
D gene: TRBD1; J gene: TRBJ1-4; V gene: TRBV6-6; clone size: .; CDR3 DNA: TGTGCCAGCAGTCACCGGGACAGGGGGCGCCGGGAAAAACTGTTTTTT; CDR3 protein: CASSHRDRGRREKLFF
D gene: TRBD1; J gene: TRBJ1-3; V gene: TRBV28; clone size: .; CDR3 DNA: TGTGCCAGCAGGTCGGGACAGGGTGGCGACACCATATATTTT; CDR3 protein: CASRSGQGGDTIYF
D gene: TRBD1; J gene: TRBJ1-6; V gene: TRBV27; clone size: .; CDR3 DNA: TGTGCCAGCAGTTTCGTCCCGGGACAGGGATCACCCCTCCACTTT; CDR3 protein: CASSFVPGQGSPLHF
D gene: TRBD2; J gene: TRBJ2-1; V gene: TRBV9; clone size: few; CDR3 DNA: TGTGCCAGCAGCGTAGGTGTGACTAGCGGGACATCCTACAATGAGCAGTTCTTC; CDR3 protein: CASSVGVTSGTSYNEQFF
D gene: TRBD2; J gene: TRBJ2-1; V gene: TRBV5-1; clone size: few; CDR3 DNA: TGCGCCAGCAGTCCGGGGTGGCCTAGCGGGAGTTATGAGCAGTTCTTC; CDR3 protein: CASSPGWPSGSYEQFF
D gene: .; J gene: TRBJ1-1; V gene: TRBV12-3/TRBV12-4; clone size: .; CDR3 DNA: TGTGCCAGCAGTTCCACCACAGGGACTGAAGCTTTCTTT; CDR3 protein: CASSSTTGTEAFF